The 31 T cell receptor beta chains listed next were all sequenced from one sample in a study of CD8 T cells in Susac syndrome. With random hexamers, reverse transcription was performed on about 0.5 to 1 ug of RNA. One entry per CDR3 protein, called by TCRdb with MiXCR from the immunoSEQ multiplex PCR reads. The table has about 300,000 distinct CDR3 sequences, 89% seen once. Specimen: CD8+ T cells from PBMCs. These receptors came from a human donor with multiple sclerosis.

The chain combines TRBV14 with TRBJ2-5; 8 positions match TRBD2. The ends lost 4 bases at V and 1 base at J; junction bases unmatched: 8. Germline V lookup: CDR1 SGHDN, CDR2 FVKESK. The CDR3 length is 16 residues. In DNA, the CDR3 is TGTGCCAGCAGCCCAGGCGTTGCGGGAGGCCAAGAGACCCAGTACTTC. Translation: CASSPGVAGGQETQYF.

This rearrangement joins TRBV2 to TRBJ1-3, with a weak D call TRBD1 (5 bases). The V gene lost 7 bases and the J gene lost 0 bases, with 13 bases spanning the gap. Germline CDR1 is SNHLY and CDR2 is FYNNEI. This CDR3 has 15 amino acids. CDR3 sequence (DNA): TGTGCCAGCAAGACAGACTCAAGCTCTGGAAACACCATATATTTT. Residues: CASKTDSSSGNTIYF.

This clonotype was counted a single time. The chain carries TRBV19 and TRBJ2-7; 9 bases agree with TRBD1. This CDR3 has 15 amino acids. The trim removed 7 bases at V and 3 bases at J, leaving 10 bases unmatched. Germline V gives CDR1 LNHDA, CDR2 SQIVND (reference sequence). CDR3 nucleotide sequence: TGTGCCAGTACCCTCGGGACAGGGAATTACTACGAGCAGTACTTC. Translation: CASTLGTGNYYEQYF.

The table lists this clonotype with a count of one. The V call is TRBV10-3, the J call TRBJ2-5, with 9 bases fitting TRBD1. Germline assignment: CDR1 ENHRY and CDR2 SYGVKD. Trimming at V came to 3 bases and at J to 2 bases, leaving 7 bases not matched to a gene. The CDR3 length is 16 residues. The CDR3 bases are TGTGCCATCAGTGAATATGGGACAGGGCTTCAAGAGACCCAGTACTTC. It translates to CAISEYGTGLQETQYF.

This sequence joins TRBV19 and TRBJ2-3; no definite D call. V lost 3 bases to trimming and J lost 1 base, with 8 bases between them. The germline gives CDR1 LNHDA, CDR2 SQIVND (reference sequence). The CDR3 covers 14 residues. The CDR3 DNA follows: TGTGCCAGTAGTATCCTGGGCGGCACAGATACGCAGTATTTT. It codes for CASSILGGTDTQYF.

This chain connects TRBV29-1 to TRBJ2-2, with D hard to call. CDR3 size: 12 residues. The V gene's germline CDR1 is SQVTM and CDR2 ANQGSEA. The germline V and J ends were trimmed by 3 bases and 4 bases, with 6 bases remaining between them. CDR3 region: CSVEGSTGELFF. The CDR3 DNA sequence: TGCAGCGTTGAGGGGTCCACCGGGGAGCTGTTTTTT.

The CDR3 region is CASSVRGNYGYTF. The DNA of the CDR3 is TGTGCCAGCAGTGTGAGGGGGAACTATGGCTACACCTTC. The gene calls are TRBV27 and TRBJ1-2, with D maybe TRBD1 (6 bases). The V end lost 5 bases, the J end lost 2 bases, and 9 bases lay between the germline ends. CDR3 length equals 13 residues. The germline gives CDR1 MNHEY, CDR2 SMNVEV (reference sequence).

The CDR3 DNA reads TGCAGTGCTAGCAGGCCAGAGCGGCCCTACGAGCAGTACTTC. Amino acid sequence: CSASRPERPYEQYF. The genes are TRBV20-1 and TRBJ2-7; D perhaps matches TRBD2 (5 bases). The germline CDR1 and CDR2 sequences are DFQATT and SNEGSKA (reference sequence). V was cut by 3 bases and J by 2 bases, with 14 bases left in between. CDR3 size: 14 residues.

V and J are TRBV7-9 and TRBJ2-7; TRBD2 aligns across 10 bases. In germline, CDR1 is SEHNR, CDR2 FQNEAQ (reference sequence). The CDR3 length is 14 residues. Trimming removed 7 bases from V and 3 bases from J; junction bases left unmatched: 6. The CDR3 nucleotides are TGTGCCAGCACGCTAGCGGGGGACCACTACGAGCAGTACTTC. It codes for CASTLAGDHYEQYF.

The chain is built from TRBV6-5 and TRBJ2-2; either TRBD1 or TRBD2 may fit D (5 bases each). CDR1 is MNHEY and CDR2 is SVGAGI in the germline V gene. CDR3 length: 16 amino acids. The germline V and J ends were trimmed by 0 bases and 3 bases, with 11 bases remaining between them. The CDR3 DNA reads as TGTGCCAGCAGTTACTCCCGGGGCCGGGACACCGGGGAGCTGTTTTTT. As protein: CASSYSRGRDTGELFF.

The J gene is TRBJ1-5, the V gene TRBV9, with no clear D. Germline V gene sequence: CDR1 SGDLS, CDR2 YYNGEE. CDR3 length equals 13 residues. The V end was cut by 4 bases, the J end by 6 bases, with 11 bases between. The CDR3 region is CASSTSGGQPQHF. The CDR3 nucleotides read TGTGCCAGCAGCACTAGCGGCGGTCAGCCCCAGCATTTT.

The chain links TRBV6-5 to TRBJ2-1; D might be TRBD1 or TRBD2, each matching 6 bases. CDR1 and CDR2 (germline): MNHEY, SVGAGI. This CDR3 contains 16 residues. Trimming removed 0 bases from V and 0 bases from J, with 9 bases in between. CDR3 in DNA: TGTGCCAGCAGTTACTCGGGGGGCAGCTCCTACAATGAGCAGTTCTTC. This sequence encodes CASSYSGGSSYNEQFF.

The chain links TRBV29-1 to TRBJ2-7; 7 bases line up with TRBD2. This CDR3 has 14 amino acids. With 3 bases clipped from V and 0 bases from J, the junction kept 5 bases outside the gene matches. From germline, CDR1 is SQVTM and CDR2 ANQGSEA. Here the CDR3 reads CSVDDGGSSYEQYF. CDR3 in DNA: TGCAGCGTTGATGACGGGGGGTCCTCCTACGAGCAGTACTTC.

This clonotype was counted once. The chain has TRBV4-2 and TRBJ2-3; 9 bases match TRBD2. In germline, CDR1 is LGHNA, CDR2 YNFKEQ. V gave up 2 bases and J gave up 2 bases; unmatched junction bases: 14. The CDR3 sequence is 19 residues long. The CDR3 DNA reads TGTGCCAGCAGCCAATACTATCCGAGCGGGGGGACTTCCACAGATACGCAGTATTTT. Its protein product is CASSQYYPSGGTSTDTQYF.

The chain has TRBV27 and TRBJ2-7, with TRBD2 identical over 8 bases. The ends lost 0 bases at V and 2 bases at J; junction bases unmatched: 3. This CDR3 is 15 amino acids long. The germline gives CDR1 MNHEY, CDR2 SMNVEV (reference sequence). CDR3 amino acids: CASSLSAGGPYEQYF. CDR3 nucleotide sequence: TGTGCCAGCAGTTTATCTGCGGGGGGACCCTACGAGCAGTACTTC.

The chain combines TRBV20-1 with TRBJ2-1; D is uncertain. Between the trimmed V and J ends, which lost 5 bases and 9 bases, there was a span of 8 bases. This CDR3 has 10 residues. Germline assignment: CDR1 DFQATT and CDR2 SNEGSKA (reference sequence). Here the CDR3 DNA reads TGCAGTGCTCCTCATTCTGAGCAGTTCTTC. Its protein is CSAPHSEQFF.

This rearrangement joins TRBV3-1 to TRBJ2-7; D is possibly TRBD2 (6 bases). Germline V gene sequence: CDR1 LGHDT, CDR2 YNNKEL (reference sequence). The CDR3 is 14 residues long. Trimming stripped 4 bases from V and 1 base from J, with 11 bases between. The CDR3 is CASSRDSLSYEQYF. The DNA of the CDR3 is TGTGCCAGCAGCCGGGACTCGCTATCCTACGAGCAGTACTTC.

V gene TRBV11-2 combines with J gene TRBJ1-2; D call uncertain. Per the germline V gene, CDR1 is SGHAT and CDR2 is FQNNGV. This CDR3 region has 12 residues. With 3 bases removed from V and 6 bases from J, the gap between germline ends came to 8 bases. CDR3 sequence (DNA): TGTGCCAGCAGCTTCCTAGAGGATGGCTACACCTTC. Residues: CASSFLEDGYTF.

V and J are TRBV3-1 and TRBJ2-2; D might be TRBD2 (7 bases). Germline values: CDR1 LGHDT, CDR2 YNNKEL (reference sequence). Trimming pared 3 bases from V and 3 bases from J, leaving 20 bases between. This CDR3 contains 18 residues. The CDR3 protein is CASSQPLGGATYTGELFF. The CDR3, as DNA: TGTGCCAGCAGCCAGCCCCTTGGGGGGGCTACCTACACCGGGGAGCTGTTTTTT.

CDR3 sequence: CASSFYGRGRSYEQYF. The DNA of the CDR3 is TGTGCCAGCAGCTTTTACGGCCGGGGACGCTCCTACGAGCAGTACTTC. The chain is built from TRBV13 and TRBJ2-7, with D perhaps TRBD1 or TRBD2 (5 bases each). The V gene lost 3 bases and the J gene lost 0 bases, with 15 bases spanning the gap. This CDR3 is built from 16 residues. Germline-derived CDR1 and CDR2 are PRHDT and FYEKMQ (reference sequence).

The V call is TRBV20-1, the J call TRBJ2-3; D gene ambiguous. Germline-derived CDR1 and CDR2 are DFQATT and SNEGSKA (reference sequence). This CDR3 region has 16 residues. Trimming shortened V by 6 bases and J by 0 bases, and 19 bases separated the two germline ends. CDR3 amino acids: CSALGSSPTSTDTQYF. CDR3 DNA: TGCAGTGCGCTCGGGTCTTCTCCAACTAGCACAGATACGCAGTATTTT.

This rearrangement joins TRBV28 to TRBJ2-7, with 7 positions matching TRBD2. Per germline, CDR1 MDHEN and CDR2 SYDVKM. This CDR3 region has 14 residues. V dropped 6 bases and J dropped 1; count of bases not matched to a gene: 6. The CDR3 loop is CASRRTSVSYEQYF. Here the CDR3 DNA reads TGTGCCAGCAGACGAACTAGCGTTTCCTACGAGCAGTACTTC.

This chain uses TRBV7-9 with TRBJ2-7, with 7 bases matching TRBD1. The CDR3 extends over 16 amino acids. From germline, CDR1 is SEHNR and CDR2 FQNEAQ (reference sequence). The junction had 5 bases not matched to a gene; V was cut back by 0 bases and J by 0 bases. This chain's CDR3 is CASSLAVGTASYEQYF. CDR3 DNA sequence: TGTGCCAGCAGCTTAGCGGTAGGGACAGCCTCCTACGAGCAGTACTTC.

This clonotype occurred a few times. V usage is TRBV6-2 or TRBV6-3 and J usage is TRBJ2-2; D ambiguous. Germline lookup yields CDR1 MNHEY and CDR2 SVGEGT. This CDR3 is 14 amino acids long. Trimming left V 0 bases short and J 7 bases short, with 9 bases between. In DNA, the CDR3 is TGTGCCAGCAGTTACTCGGTGGAAGGCGGGGAGCTGTTTTTT. It is translated as CASSYSVEGGELFF.

This rearrangement joins TRBV11-2 to TRBJ2-3, with 8 bases identical to TRBD1. CDR3 length: 17 residues. CDR1 and CDR2 (germline): SGHAT, FQNNGV. J gave up 0 bases and V 2 bases, and 7 bases lay outside the gene matches. CDR3 sequence: CASSLPSGDRSTDTQYF. The CDR3 nucleotides are TGTGCCAGCAGCTTACCTTCGGGGGACAGGAGCACAGATACGCAGTATTTT.

The rearrangement uses TRBV20-1 and TRBJ2-1, with TRBD2 as a possible D gene (5 bases). CDR3 length: 14 residues. The ends were cut back, 0 bases at V and 4 bases at J, with 10 bases in the middle. Germline V gene data show CDR1 as DFQATT and CDR2 as SNEGSKA (reference sequence). CDR3 residues: CSARDAGDYNEQFF. Written as DNA, the CDR3 is TGCAGTGCTAGAGATGCGGGTGATTACAATGAGCAGTTCTTC.

The genes are TRBV6-2 or TRBV6-3 and TRBJ2-1; the match to TRBD2 covers 10 bases. The CDR3 runs to 16 residues. The V gene end was trimmed by 4 bases and the J gene end by 6 bases; junction bases not matched to a gene: 9. CDR1 is MNHEY, CDR2 SVGEGT, per germline. The CDR3 DNA reads as TGTGCCAGCAGTTGGGGACTAGCGTTATCGGGCAATGAGCAGTTCTTC. Translated, it gives CASSWGLALSGNEQFF.

This chain uses TRBV12-3 or TRBV12-4 with TRBJ2-2; TRBD2 might be the D (5 bases). V lost 6 bases and J 4 bases, leaving 27 bases between the germline ends. CDR3 size: 19 residues. The CDR3 here is CASSRIALAPDPSTGELFF. For the CDR3, the DNA is TGTGCCAGCAGCCGTATCGCCCTAGCCCCGGATCCTAGCACCGGGGAGCTGTTTTTT.

This chain joins TRBV20-1 and TRBJ2-5, with D unclear. V dropped 6 bases and J dropped 2 bases, with 10 bases sitting between them. Looked up from germline, CDR1 is DFQATT and CDR2 is SNEGSKA (reference sequence). This CDR3 is 12 amino acids long. The CDR3, as DNA: TGCAGTGCCAGACGGTCACAAGAGACCCAGTACTTC. This sequence encodes CSARRSQETQYF.

The chain recombines TRBV28 with TRBJ1-1; TRBD1 might be the D (6 bases). Germline V lookup: CDR1 MDHEN, CDR2 SYDVKM. The CDR3 totals 18 residues. V lost 9 bases and J lost 0, with 26 bases in between. The CDR3 nucleotides read TGTGCCAGTATGCACGCTGCCCCCCGATCAGGGGTGAACACTGAAGCTTTCTTT. It yields the protein CASMHAAPRSGVNTEAFF.

J is TRBJ1-5 and V is TRBV27; TRBD1 might be the D (5 bases). The ends were cut back, 5 bases at V and 0 bases at J, with 17 bases in the middle. Germline V gene sequence: CDR1 MNHEY, CDR2 SMNVEV (reference sequence). The CDR3 totals 17 residues. The CDR3 spells CASSVDGGAASNQPQHF. In DNA form, the CDR3 reads TGTGCCAGCAGTGTGGACGGAGGGGCGGCTAGCAATCAGCCCCAGCATTTT.